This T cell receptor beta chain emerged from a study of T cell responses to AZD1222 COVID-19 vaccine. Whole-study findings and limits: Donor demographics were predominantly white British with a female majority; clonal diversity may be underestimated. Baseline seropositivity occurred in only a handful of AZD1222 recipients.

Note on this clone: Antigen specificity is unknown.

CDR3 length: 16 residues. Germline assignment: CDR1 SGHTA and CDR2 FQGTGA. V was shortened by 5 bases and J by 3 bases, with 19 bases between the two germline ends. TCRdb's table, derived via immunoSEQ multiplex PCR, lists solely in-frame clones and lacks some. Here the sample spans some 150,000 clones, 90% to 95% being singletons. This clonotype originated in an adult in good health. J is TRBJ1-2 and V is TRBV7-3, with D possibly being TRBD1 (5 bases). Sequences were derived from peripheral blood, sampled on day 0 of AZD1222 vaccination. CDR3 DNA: TGTGCCAGCAGCCCGCTGACGGCCGGGACCCACTATGGCTACACCTTC. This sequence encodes CASSPLTAGTHYGYTF.